This T cell receptor beta chain was recovered during a study of tumor-infiltrating lymphocytes in primary liver carcinoma. The input was 450 to 500 ng total RNA; TCR beta cDNA was made from it with a constant-region primer. Libraries for TCR beta were built through three nested multiplex PCR rounds, which together made up a slightly modified ARM-PCR procedure. Use of TRBV1-TRBV30 forward primers with a C-beta reverse primer characterized the first two PCR rounds, which lasted about 10 cycles each. TCRdb re-called the multiplex PCR reads through MiXCR, storing one row per CDR3 protein. The data hold some 190,000 distinct CDR3 sequences, with about 60% observed a single time. Out of unsorted whole blood came the blood RNA, and germline DNA was extracted as well. Patients had chronic HBV infection and were treatment-naive. CDR1 is SGHAT and CDR2 is FQDESV in the germline V gene (reference sequence). This CDR3 region has 13 residues. The V segment lost 8 bases and the J segment 9 bases; nucleotides outside the gene matches: 7.

The chain uses TRBV11-1 and TRBJ2-1; 10 nucleotides agree with TRBD2. The source of this sequence is a man aged 40-55 years with primary liver carcinoma and hepatitis B virus infection. Sequencing input: peripheral blood. The CDR3 region has the DNA TGTGCCAGCCGGACTAGCGGTTCCAGTGAGCAGTTCTTC. It specifies CASRTSGSSEQFF.